Here is one T cell receptor (beta chain) with its context. The antigen remains undetermined. This sample is part of a study of CD8+CD57+ T cells in acquired aplastic anemia. Study conclusions and caveats: Controls and patients did not differ significantly in CD8+ Simpson's diversity.

Germline assignment: CDR1 SGHRS and CDR2 YFSETQ. Trimming cost V 0 bases and J 5 bases; bases outside gene matches: 3. The CDR3 is 14 amino acids. Genomic DNA constituted the template upon which TCR beta VDJ and CDR3 profiling was performed. Via MiXCR, TCRdb re-called the reads, giving one row per CDR3 protein. Of 98,000 or so distinct CDR3 sequences in the sample, approximately 49% were seen once. The source material was sorted CD4+, CD8+, or CD8+CD57+ T cells (not recorded which) from PBMCs. The source of this sequence is a human donor in good health, serving as a control. This chain links TRBV5-1 with TRBJ2-7, with 9 bases identical to TRBD2. DNA for the CDR3: TGCGCCAGCAGCTTGGGGACTAGCGCACACGAGCAGTACGTC. It yields the protein CASSLGTSAHEQYV.